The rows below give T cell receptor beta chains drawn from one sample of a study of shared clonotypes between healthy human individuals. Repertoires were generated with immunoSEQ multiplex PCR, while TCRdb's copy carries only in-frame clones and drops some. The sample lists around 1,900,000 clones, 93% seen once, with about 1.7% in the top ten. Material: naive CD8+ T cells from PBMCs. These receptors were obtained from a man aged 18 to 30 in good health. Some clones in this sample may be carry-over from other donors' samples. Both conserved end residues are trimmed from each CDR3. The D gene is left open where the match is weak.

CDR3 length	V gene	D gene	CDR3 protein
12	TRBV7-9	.	ASSFAGTSYGYT
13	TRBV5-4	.	ASSLPGSSYNEQF
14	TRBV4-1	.	ASSQGLRVLPYEQY
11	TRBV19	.	ASSERPNYGYT
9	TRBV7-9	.	ATRGDYGYT
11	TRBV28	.	ASSQQGSYEQY
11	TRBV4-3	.	ASSHSFSGELF
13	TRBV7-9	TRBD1	ASSFPRTGVHEQY
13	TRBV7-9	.	ASSLGDYPHQPQH
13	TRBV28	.	ASSLTNSEWEKLF
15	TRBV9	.	ASSVAREGAESEKLF
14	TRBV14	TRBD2	ASSQGTSGSRYEQY
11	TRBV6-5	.	AIPRGGNQPQH
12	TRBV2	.	ASSASPNPLLAF
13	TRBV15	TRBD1	ATSRSRDRGSEQY
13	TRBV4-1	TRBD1	ASSRDRGLGNTIY
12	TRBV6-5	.	ASTSRSAYNEQF
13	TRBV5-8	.	ASSLVLAPQYGYT
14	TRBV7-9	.	ASSWPTRAGANVLT
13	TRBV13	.	ASGLRAGRSNEQY
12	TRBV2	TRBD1	ASSPGTGSYEQY
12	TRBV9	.	ASSVVGGFDGYT
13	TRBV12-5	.	ASVSGDLPYNEQF